The next 3 T cell receptor beta chains were all read from a single sample in a study of beta chain features in type 1 diabetes. The entirety of the isolated RNA underwent reverse transcription, so expressed TCRB transcripts were sequenced. Repertoires were generated with immunoSEQ multiplex PCR, while TCRdb's copy carries only in-frame clones and drops some. The sample yields about 240,000 clones, about 14% seen once. General observations from the study: Moderate but significant shortening of TCRB CDR3s was recorded in all four CD4+ subsets from Type 1 diabetes patients.

The antigens of these receptors remain unknown. The sample was naive CD4+ T cells from blood. The receptors were sampled from a man aged 30 to 45 with type 1 diabetes.

This clone was detected only a few times. The chain uses TRBV29-1 and TRBJ2-3; 11 bases are shared with TRBD2. CDR1 is SQVTM, CDR2 ANQGSEA, per germline. The CDR3 is 15 amino acids. The junction had 3 bases not matched to a gene; V was cut back by 4 bases and J by 0 bases. This CDR3 is CSVATSGASTDTQYF. The DNA of the CDR3 is TGCAGCGTTGCGACTAGCGGGGCCAGCACAGATACGCAGTATTTT.

The genes are TRBV9 and TRBJ2-7; 9 bases line up with TRBD2. CDR1 and CDR2 from the germline V gene are SGDLS and YYNGEE. This CDR3 comprises 15 residues. The V gene end was trimmed by 2 bases and the J gene end by 3 bases; junction bases not matched to a gene: 6. This CDR3 reads CASSVRAGGDYEQYF. In DNA, the CDR3 is TGTGCCAGCAGCGTGCGGGCGGGGGGGGACTACGAGCAGTACTTC.

This clone was seen only a few times. This chain links TRBV5-4 with TRBJ1-2; D unclear. Germline V lookup: CDR1 SGHNT, CDR2 YYREEE (reference sequence). V lost 2 bases, J lost 8 bases, and 16 bases lay in between. The CDR3 is made up of 14 amino acids. The chain's CDR3 is CASSFPGRNSGYTF. CDR3 DNA: TGTGCCAGCAGCTTCCCCGGGAGAAATAGCGGCTACACCTTC.